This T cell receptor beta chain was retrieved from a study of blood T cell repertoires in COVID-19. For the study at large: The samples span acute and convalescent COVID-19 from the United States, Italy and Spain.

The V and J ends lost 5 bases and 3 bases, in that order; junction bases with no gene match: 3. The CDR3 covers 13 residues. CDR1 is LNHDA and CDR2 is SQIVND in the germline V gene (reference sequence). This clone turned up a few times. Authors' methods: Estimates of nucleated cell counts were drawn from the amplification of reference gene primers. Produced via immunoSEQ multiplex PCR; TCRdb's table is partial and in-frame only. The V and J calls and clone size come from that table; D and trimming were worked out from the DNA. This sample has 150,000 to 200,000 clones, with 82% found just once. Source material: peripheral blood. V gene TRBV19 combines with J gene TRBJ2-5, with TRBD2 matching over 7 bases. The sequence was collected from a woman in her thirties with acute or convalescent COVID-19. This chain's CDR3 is CASSLGGKETQYF. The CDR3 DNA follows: TGTGCCAGTAGTTTGGGAGGGAAAGAGACCCAGTACTTC.